This entry lists 10 T cell receptor beta chains sequenced from one sample in a study of PD-1 blockade in classical Hodgkin lymphoma. Time point given: cycle 4 day 1 (C4D1), after five to seven weeks of nivolumab. Every patient was affected by relapse after autologous stem cell transplantation, while exposure to brentuximab vedotin was not uniform. Only in-frame clones appear in the TCRdb table, and some are missing; sequencing was by immunoSEQ multiplex PCR. The sample includes some 93,000 clones, approximately 78% seen only once; the top ten take roughly 9.4%. The sample here was peripheral blood mononuclear cells (PBMCs), taken before the fourth cycle of nivolumab. The receptor source for this set is a human donor with classical Hodgkin lymphoma.

This clone has just one count. The V call is TRBV10-3, the J call TRBJ1-1; D ambiguous. The V end lost 0 bases, the J end lost 1 base, and 9 bases lay between the germline ends. CDR1 ENHRY and CDR2 SYGVKD come from the germline V gene. The CDR3 contains 15 residues. The CDR3 reads CAISESKFRNTEAFF. CDR3 sequence (DNA): TGTGCCATCAGTGAGTCGAAGTTTAGGAACACTGAAGCTTTCTTT.

This clone was seen a few times. The chain combines TRBV27 with TRBJ2-7, with a tentative D call TRBD1 (6 bases). The CDR3 contains 15 residues. Germline assignment: CDR1 MNHEY and CDR2 SMNVEV (reference sequence). V dropped 6 bases and J dropped 0 bases, with 15 bases sitting between them. The CDR3 nucleotides read TGTGCCAGCAGACTAACGACAGGAGACTCCTACGAGCAGTACTTC. This gives the protein CASRLTTGDSYEQYF.

The chain links TRBV7-6 to TRBJ2-3; TRBD2 matches at 7 bases. The germline gives CDR1 SGHVS, CDR2 FNYEAQ. Trimming cost V 4 bases and J 0 bases; bases outside gene matches: 16. The CDR3 is made up of 19 amino acids. The CDR3, as DNA: TGTGCCAGCAGCTACAGTAAATTCCGGGACTATCATAGCACAGATACGCAGTATTTT. Translated, it gives CASSYSKFRDYHSTDTQYF.

The gene calls are TRBV27 and TRBJ2-7, with 9 bases identical to TRBD2. CDR1 and CDR2 from the germline V gene are MNHEY and SMNVEV (reference sequence). The V gene end was trimmed by 5 bases and the J gene end by 1 base; junction bases not matched to a gene: 15. The CDR3 runs to 18 residues. CDR3 protein: CASSRLSGSPLNSYEQYF. In DNA, the CDR3 is TGTGCCAGCAGTCGCCTTAGCGGGAGTCCCCTGAATTCCTACGAGCAGTACTTC.

The CDR3 protein is CASSFSVDQETQYF. In nucleotides, the CDR3 is TGTGCCAGCAGCTTCTCAGTTGATCAAGAGACCCAGTACTTC. The V and J genes are TRBV11-1 and TRBJ2-5, with D uncertain. Germline V gene sequence: CDR1 SGHAT, CDR2 FQDESV (reference sequence). Deletions cut 3 bases from V and 2 bases from J, with 10 bases between. The CDR3 runs to 14 residues.

The chain has TRBV18 and TRBJ2-5, with 13 bases matching TRBD2. Germline CDR1 KGHSH, CDR2 LQKENI. This CDR3 has 15 amino acids. V trimming: 3 bases; J trimming: 2 bases; junction bases outside the gene matches: 0. CDR3 in amino acids: CASSPGLAGQETQYF. CDR3 bases: TGTGCCAGCTCACCGGGACTAGCGGGGCAAGAGACCCAGTACTTC.

V gene TRBV7-8 combines with J gene TRBJ2-5; 9 nucleotides line up with TRBD1. V gave up 4 bases and J gave up 7 bases; unmatched junction bases: 7. The CDR3 spans 14 residues. CDR1 is SGHVS and CDR2 is FQNEAQ in the germline V gene. The DNA for the CDR3 is TGTGCCAGCAGCTCCCGGGACAGGGCTGGGACCCAGTACTTC. Protein: CASSSRDRAGTQYF.

Here the CDR3 DNA reads TGTGCCAGCACCTTTATATTCCGAGGGCATCAGCCCCAGCATTTT. Amino acid sequence: CASTFIFRGHQPQHF. The rearrangement links TRBV7-8 to TRBJ1-5, with D unclear. The CDR3 consists of 15 residues. CDR1 SGHVS and CDR2 FQNEAQ come from the germline V gene. V shed 7 bases and J shed 5 bases, with 18 bases lying between them.

The chain uses TRBV5-4 and TRBJ2-5; TRBD1 aligns across 8 bases. Germline V gene lookup returns CDR1 SGHNT and CDR2 YYREEE (reference sequence). The V segment lost 3 bases and the J segment 5 bases; nucleotides outside the gene matches: 12. This CDR3 has 16 residues. The CDR3 coding sequence is TGTGCCAGCAGCTCGTCCAAAGGACAGGGTTGGGAGACCCAGTACTTC. Protein: CASSSSKGQGWETQYF.

This sequence joins TRBV6-5 and TRBJ2-5; D may be TRBD1 (7 bases). V was clipped by 5 bases and J by 4 bases, with 14 bases between them. The CDR3 contains 14 residues. Germline V gene lookup returns CDR1 MNHEY and CDR2 SVGAGI. Here the CDR3 DNA reads TGTGCCAGCAGTCGCTGGAGGGGGCGAGAGACCCAGTACTTC. Encoded protein: CASSRWRGRETQYF.